The rows below give T cell receptor beta chains drawn from one sample of a study of cytomegalovirus exposure and HLA in healthy donors. TCRdb's table, derived via immunoSEQ multiplex PCR, lists solely in-frame clones and lacks some. Among approximately 170,000 clones listed, roughly four fifths were seen once. Sequencing was performed on PBMCs. Receptors originate from a woman younger than 45 in good health and CMV-seropositive. CDR3s include the opening cysteine and the closing phenylalanine or tryptophan. Not all rows give a size; the values are once, few, many and, for expanded clones, a class.

size: NA
V: TRBV7-9
CDR3: CASSLGEDRTDTQYF

size: NA
V: TRBV15
CDR3: CATSREGDIDANTGELFF

size: NA
V: TRBV5-8
CDR3: CASSETRGQMNTEAFF

size: NA
V: TRBV4-1
CDR3: CASSQDPQGPYGYTF

size: NA
V: TRBV13
CDR3: CASSFFSGSYEQYF

size: NA
V: TRBV2
CDR3: CASQDSVQAQYF

size: NA
V: TRBV13
CDR3: CASSLIYPGQGANEQFF

size: few
V: TRBV4-1
CDR3: CASSPRLNTDTQYF

size: few
V: TRBV4-1
CDR3: CASSQDPAGGPADTQYF

size: NA
V: TRBV19
CDR3: CASSTSNQPQHF

size: NA
V: TRBV11-2
CDR3: CASRELGNTIYF

size: NA
V: TRBV2
CDR3: CASSELAGSRWELFF

size: few
V: TRBV5-1
CDR3: CASSLGTLNTGELFF

size: NA
V: TRBV7-8
CDR3: CASSFLGTGYDSNQPQHF

size: NA
V: TRBV5-4
CDR3: CASSEQGTGANVLTF

size: NA
V: TRBV7-7
CDR3: CASSPDPGSYEQYF

size: NA
V: TRBV2
CDR3: CASSEFRNNEQFF